This T cell receptor beta chain was found in a study of blood T cell repertoires in COVID-19. On the study more broadly: COVID-19 samples from acute and convalescent phases originated in the United States, Italy and Spain. Sources were T cells, B-cell-depleted T cells, or PBMCs; the material itself was cDNA or gDNA.

Authors' analysis steps: Nucleated cell counts were estimated from reference gene primer amplification. Method: immunoSEQ multiplex PCR; TCRdb's copy keeps in-frame clones and lacks some. V and J calls and clone size are as listed in that table; D and trimming were resolved from the DNA. The sample has about 140,000 clones; around 87% are singletons. This clonotype was sampled from a human donor in a cohort sampled during active COVID-19. Material: peripheral blood.

The chain's CDR3 is CASGTTGANTEAFF. The CDR3 DNA sequence: TGCGCCAGCGGAACGACAGGGGCCAACACTGAAGCTTTCTTT. The chain is built from TRBV5-1 and TRBJ1-1; 8 nucleotides align to TRBD1. Germline V gene sequence: CDR1 SGHRS, CDR2 YFSETQ. V gave up 7 bases and J gave up 2 bases; unmatched junction bases: 7. The CDR3 extends over 14 amino acids.